The rows below give T cell receptor beta chains drawn from one sample of a study of blood T cell repertoires in COVID-19. Assay used: immunoSEQ multiplex PCR; TCRdb lists only in-frame clones, some missing. The repertoire holds about 670,000 clones, approximately 90% seen once, with roughly 0.25% in the top ten. Material for sequencing was peripheral blood. These receptor sequences come from a woman aged 18-29 years with acute or convalescent COVID-19. The CDR3 runs from the conserved cysteine through the conserved F or W. Each record gives: J gene, V gene, CDR3 length, clone size, D gene, CDR3 DNA, CDR3 protein. The D gene is left open where the match is weak. Part of the rows lack a size; the others show once, few, many or a class for expanded clones.

J: TRBJ1-1
V: TRBV30
length: 16
size: .
D: TRBD1
DNA: TGTGCCTGGAGTAACTCACGGGGACAGATGAACACTGAAGCTTTCTTT
CDR3: CAWSNSRGQMNTEAFF

J: TRBJ1-2
V: TRBV9
length: 13
size: .
D: TRBD1
DNA: TGTGCCAGCTCTACCGGGACAGGGAACGGCTACACCTTC
CDR3: CASSTGTGNGYTF

J: TRBJ2-3
V: TRBV7-3
length: 14
size: .
D: .
DNA: TGTGCCAGCAGCTTAACGAGGGAAACAGATACGCAGTATTTT
CDR3: CASSLTRETDTQYF

J: TRBJ1-6
V: TRBV19
length: 17
size: .
D: TRBD1
DNA: TGTGCCAGTAGTGTGGGACAGCGGCTCTCCGGGGATTCACCCCTCCACTTT
CDR3: CASSVGQRLSGDSPLHF

J: TRBJ2-2
V: TRBV7-4
length: 17
size: .
D: TRBD1
DNA: TGTGCCAGCAGCACCGACACGACAGGGTTGGTCACCGGGGAGCTGTTTTTT
CDR3: CASSTDTTGLVTGELFF

J: TRBJ1-2
V: TRBV12-3/TRBV12-4
length: 13
size: .
D: TRBD1
DNA: TGTGCCAGCCAAGGGACCAGGGGGCATGGCTACACCTTC
CDR3: CASQGTRGHGYTF

J: TRBJ1-1
V: TRBV19
length: 16
size: .
D: .
DNA: TGTGCCAGTAGTACCTCCGGACGGGAAGTCAACACTGAAGCTTTCTTT
CDR3: CASSTSGREVNTEAFF

J: TRBJ1-2
V: TRBV14
length: 17
size: few
D: .
DNA: TGTGCCAGCAGCCAAGATAGGTTCGCGGTCGGGTGGTATGGCTACACCTTC
CDR3: CASSQDRFAVGWYGYTF

J: TRBJ1-2
V: TRBV6-6
length: 13
size: .
D: .
DNA: TGTGCCAGCAGTCCTTACAGGGAGAATGGCTACACCTTC
CDR3: CASSPYRENGYTF

J: TRBJ2-1
V: TRBV2
length: 15
size: .
D: .
DNA: TGTGCCAGCGACGGAGGGGCCTTCTCCTACAATGAGCAGTTCTTC
CDR3: CASDGGAFSYNEQFF

J: TRBJ1-2
V: TRBV7-9
length: 15
size: .
D: .
DNA: TGTGCCAGCAGCCCCGCGGGGCAGCCAAACTATGGCTACACCTTC
CDR3: CASSPAGQPNYGYTF

J: TRBJ1-6
V: TRBV7-6
length: 16
size: .
D: .
DNA: TGTGCCAGCAGCTTAGAGGGGCCTTCCTATAATTCACCCCTCCACTTT
CDR3: CASSLEGPSYNSPLHF

J: TRBJ1-1
V: TRBV6-5
length: 15
size: .
D: .
DNA: TGTGCCAGCAGTTACAGCGGGCGAGTGAACACTGAAGCTTTCTTT
CDR3: CASSYSGRVNTEAFF

J: TRBJ1-6
V: TRBV19
length: 15
size: once
D: .
DNA: TGTGCCAGTAACGCGAGAAGGGCGGGTCGATCACCCCTCCACTTT
CDR3: CASNARRAGRSPLHF

J: TRBJ1-1
V: TRBV2
length: 15
size: .
D: TRBD1
DNA: TGTGCCAGCAGTGAGGAGACAGGGGTAGGGACTGAAGCTTTCTTT
CDR3: CASSEETGVGTEAFF

J: TRBJ2-3
V: TRBV6-2/TRBV6-3
length: 16
size: .
D: TRBD2
DNA: TGTGCCAGCAGTTACGGGGAGCGGGGGGCCACAGATACGCAGTATTTT
CDR3: CASSYGERGATDTQYF

J: TRBJ2-3
V: TRBV6-1
length: 15
size: many
D: TRBD2
DNA: TGTGCCAGCAGTGAACTAGCGGGGGGGCCAGATACGCAGTATTTT
CDR3: CASSELAGGPDTQYF

J: TRBJ2-7
V: TRBV28
length: 15
size: .
D: TRBD1
DNA: TGTGCCAGCAGCCGAGCGGACAGGAGCTCCTACGAGCAGTACTTC
CDR3: CASSRADRSSYEQYF

J: TRBJ2-5
V: TRBV11-3
length: 14
size: once
D: .
DNA: TGTGCCAGCAGCTTAGGAGGTGGGCAAGAGACCCAGTACTTC
CDR3: CASSLGGGQETQYF

J: TRBJ1-2
V: TRBV6-5
length: 12
size: .
D: .
DNA: TGTGCCAGCATGGGGAGCCTCTATGGCTACACCTTC
CDR3: CASMGSLYGYTF

J: TRBJ1-3
V: TRBV7-9
length: 17
size: .
D: .
DNA: TGTGCCAGCAGCTTCTGGGGGCAACCCCGGGGAGTTAACACCATATATTTT
CDR3: CASSFWGQPRGVNTIYF

J: TRBJ1-5
V: TRBV7-2
length: 14
size: .
D: .
DNA: TGTGCCAGCAGCCCCAACAGAGGGCTTCAGCCCCAGCATTTT
CDR3: CASSPNRGLQPQHF

J: TRBJ2-1
V: TRBV4-1
length: 16
size: .
D: .
DNA: TGCGCCAGCAATCAAGTACCGGGACACCCTTACAATGAGCAGTTCTTC
CDR3: CASNQVPGHPYNEQFF

J: TRBJ1-5
V: TRBV19
length: 15
size: .
D: TRBD1
DNA: TGTGCCAGTAGTCCAGACAGGGGGCCGCATCAGCCCCAGCATTTT
CDR3: CASSPDRGPHQPQHF

J: TRBJ2-3
V: TRBV7-2
length: 17
size: .
D: TRBD2
DNA: TGTGCCAGCAGCTTCGGACTAGCGGGGGGGAGCACAGATACGCAGTATTTT
CDR3: CASSFGLAGGSTDTQYF

J: TRBJ1-2
V: TRBV13
length: 12
size: .
D: .
DNA: TGTGCCAGCAGCTTGGGGAGAGGTGGCTACACCTTC
CDR3: CASSLGRGGYTF

J: TRBJ1-1
V: TRBV6-5
length: 13
size: .
D: .
DNA: TGTGCCAGTAGGGGTAGAATGGACACTGAAGCTTTCTTT
CDR3: CASRGRMDTEAFF

J: TRBJ1-5
V: TRBV28
length: 14
size: .
D: .
DNA: TGTGCCAGCAGATTCTCAGGGGTAAGTCAGCCCCAGCATTTT
CDR3: CASRFSGVSQPQHF

J: TRBJ2-1
V: TRBV28
length: 14
size: .
D: .
DNA: TGTGCCAGCAGTTTTAGTCCGGGGGACAATGAGCAGTTCTTC
CDR3: CASSFSPGDNEQFF

J: TRBJ2-2
V: TRBV24-1
length: 17
size: .
D: TRBD1
DNA: TGTGCCACCAGTGATTTCCGGGACAGGGGTATCGCCGGGGAGCTGTTTTTT
CDR3: CATSDFRDRGIAGELFF